This T cell receptor (beta chain) was obtained from a study of blood T cells in healthy people across ages. This clonotype was detected only a few times. Primed by a sample-barcoded 5' primer and a J-beta primer mix, a second PCR proceeded for 7 to 11 cycles. TCRdb reprocessed the 5' RACE reads via MiXCR and lists one record per CDR3 protein. This sample has about 500,000 distinct CDR3 sequences, with nearly 25% found just once. Each sample gave at least 6.5 million isolated PBMCs. The CDR3 runs to 13 residues. CDR1 is LNHNV, CDR2 YYDKDF, per germline (reference sequence). Trimming took 0 bases from V and 7 from J, leaving 6 bases between them. These data were likewise used in another study, on T cells of mothers and their children. That source adds: Second-PCR amplification with M1S added sample barcodes and 2-4 random nucleotides.

The sequenced sample was blood. The chain uses TRBV15 and TRBJ1-4; no clear D. The origin of this receptor is a boy aged 5-17 years in good health. This CDR3 reads CATSRDRVEKLFF. In nucleotides, the CDR3 is TGTGCCACCAGCAGAGATCGGGTTGAAAAACTGTTTTTT.